What follows is one T cell receptor beta chain and its context. The antigen remains undetermined. The PCR contained 60 Vbeta and 13 Jbeta primers. Sequencing was performed with immunoSEQ multiplex PCR; in TCRdb, only in-frame clones are kept and a portion is missing. The profile covers 100,000 to 150,000 clones, with around 70% appearing a single time and approximately 2.9% taken by the ten largest. CDR1 is SGHTA and CDR2 is FQGNSA in the germline V gene. With V trimmed by 1 base and J by 6 bases, 9 bases remained unmatched. The CDR3 loop spans 16 amino acids. The entry originates in a study of cytomegalovirus exposure and HLA in healthy donors. Findings and caveats of the study: Exclusion as indistinguishable affected some V segments, including TRBV6-2 and TRBV6-3. By HLA locus, TCR association rates varied in a later analysis, with DRB1 showing the most and HLA-C the fewest. The study recorded some 160 TCR beta chains that were cytomegalovirus-associated. TCR beta V- and J-gene trimming was later associated with a missense DCLRE1C variant.

Source material: PBMCs. The sequence was collected from a human donor in good health. The V gene is TRBV7-2, the J gene TRBJ1-2, with TRBD1 identical over 9 bases. The CDR3 protein is CASSLGRGDRGDGYTF. DNA for the CDR3: TGTGCCAGCAGCTTAGGGAGGGGAGACAGGGGGGATGGCTACACCTTC. Complete variable domain (other parts from reference TRBV7-2 and TRBJ1-2): GAGVSQSPSNKVTEKGKDVELRCDPISGHTALYWYRQSLGQGLEFLIYFQGNSAPDKSGLPSDRFSAERTGGSVSTLTIQRTQQEDSAVYLCASSLGRGDRGDGYTFGSGTRLTVV.